This note documents a single TCR beta chain sequence. Participant reports of clinical history set cohort assignment. The data were taken from a study of blood T cell repertoires in COVID-19. Across the study: Material from acute and convalescent COVID-19 was sourced from the United States, Italy and Spain.

Method: immunoSEQ multiplex PCR; TCRdb's copy keeps in-frame clones and lacks some. There are approximately 300,000 clones in the sample; roughly 90% occur only once, and less than 20% lies in the top ten. Germline CDR1 is LGHNA and CDR2 is YNFKEQ. J gave up 9 bases and V 3 bases, and 5 bases lay outside the gene matches. This CDR3 spans 13 amino acids. The source is a woman in her twenties or thirties who had recovered from COVID-19. The chain uses TRBV4-2 and TRBJ2-1; TRBD1 agrees at 7 bases. Sequenced material: PBMCs or T cells enriched from blood (not recorded which). The CDR3 DNA reads as TGTGCCAGCAGCCACCCGACAGGGTTTGAGCAGTTCTTC. It is translated as CASSHPTGFEQFF.